The 16 T cell receptor beta chains listed next were all sequenced from one sample in a study of blood T cells in healthy people across ages. A second PCR of roughly 7 to 11 cycles used a sample-barcoded 5' primer and a J-beta primer mix. Each CDR3 protein is one row after TCRdb ran MiXCR on the 5' RACE reads. This table holds 790,000 or so distinct CDR3 sequences, roughly 50% found once. Material for sequencing was blood. The origin of the receptors is a man in his forties in good health.

A word on this clonotype: A single base separates this from a much larger clone, so it may be a read error. V gene TRBV28 combines with J gene TRBJ2-5; D may be TRBD1 or TRBD2 (6 bases each). The DNA end favors TRBJ2-7, so the J call may be wrong. This CDR3 region has 15 residues. In germline, CDR1 is MDHEN, CDR2 SYDVKM. The CDR3 loop reads CASSLRGGNSHEQYF. The DNA of the CDR3 is TGTGCCAGCAGTCTCCGAGGGGGGAACTCCCACGAGCAGTACTTC.

This chain links TRBV20-1 with TRBJ2-7, with 13 bases that match TRBD2. The J call may be incorrect, as the DNA end agrees better with TRBJ2-5. The CDR3 covers 15 residues. The germline V gene encodes CDR1 DFQATT and CDR2 SNEGSKA (reference sequence). The CDR3 loop reads CSAKGLAGWGETQYF. Here the CDR3 DNA reads TGCAGTGCAAAGGGACTAGCGGGGTGGGGAGAGACCCAGTACTTC.

This chain uses TRBV20-1 with TRBJ2-3; no firm D call. V lost 2 bases, J lost 1 base, and 7 bases lay in between. This CDR3 contains 13 residues. Per the germline V gene, CDR1 is DFQATT and CDR2 is SNEGSKA (reference sequence). The CDR3 region has the DNA TGCAGTGCTAGAATGGCCCGCACAGATACGCAGTATTTT. As protein: CSARMARTDTQYF.

Comments on this clonotype: A read error may account for a junction end that differs from germline. This rearrangement joins TRBV3-1 to TRBJ2-1, with unresolved D. The CDR3 totals 14 residues. CDR1 and CDR2 (germline): LGHDT, YNNKEL (reference sequence). Written as DNA, the CDR3 is TGTGCCGGCAGCCAAGGCAGGTCTCAAGGTGAGCAGTTCTTC. This sequence encodes CAGSQGRSQGEQFF.

The V gene is TRBV10-3, the J gene TRBJ2-4; 9 positions match TRBD2. The DNA end lines up better with TRBJ2-7; the J call may be wrong. The length of the CDR3 is 16 residues. Per the germline V gene, CDR1 is ENHRY and CDR2 is SYGVKD. This CDR3 is CATGSASGILSYEQYF. Here the CDR3 DNA reads TGTGCCACCGGGTCGGCTAGCGGGATCCTCTCCTACGAGCAGTACTTC.

The J gene is TRBJ2-5, the V gene TRBV4-1; D might be TRBD1 (6 bases). The V gene's germline CDR1 is MGHRA and CDR2 YSYEKL. The CDR3 totals 15 residues. Trimming stripped 5 bases from V and 5 bases from J, with 18 bases between. CDR3 coding DNA: TGCGCCAGCAGCTCCGCGGACAGCCTAGGGGAGACCCAGTACTTC. This translates into CASSSADSLGETQYF.

The chain has TRBV30 and TRBJ1-5; TRBD1 is a possible D gene (5 bases). The CDR3 consists of 13 residues. Germline assignment: CDR1 GTSNPN and CDR2 SVGIG (reference sequence). Between the trimmed V and J ends, which lost 0 bases and 4 bases, there was a span of 7 bases. CDR3 in DNA: TGTGCCTGGAGTGTAGGGGATAATCAGCCCCAGCATTTT. This sequence encodes CAWSVGDNQPQHF.

The chain links TRBV6-1 to TRBJ2-1; TRBD2 matches at 7 bases. From germline, CDR1 is MNHNS and CDR2 SASEGT. The ends lost 8 bases at V and 2 bases at J; junction bases unmatched: 9. The CDR3 runs to 15 residues. The CDR3 here is CASLHQAGAYNEQFF. The CDR3 DNA reads as TGTGCCAGCTTGCATCAGGCGGGGGCCTACAATGAGCAGTTCTTC.

The V and J genes are TRBV20-1 and TRBJ2-1; D is unresolved. With 3 bases removed from V and 3 bases from J, the gap between germline ends came to 18 bases. The CDR3 consists of 16 residues. The germline V gene has CDR1 DFQATT and CDR2 SNEGSKA (reference sequence). CDR3 in amino acids: CSARTPPTPYYNEQFF. The CDR3 coding sequence is TGCAGTGCTAGGACCCCCCCTACCCCCTACTACAATGAGCAGTTCTTC.

The DNA for the CDR3 is TGCAGCGCGGGACAGGGTACGAACACAGATACGCAGTATTTT. Its translation: CSAGQGTNTDTQYF. The rearrangement uses TRBV29-1 and TRBJ2-3; 9 bases agree with TRBD1. CDR3 length: 14 residues. V gave up 7 bases and J gave up 2 bases; unmatched junction bases: 7. CDR1 is SQVTM and CDR2 is ANQGSEA in the germline V gene.

This clonotype has a handful of counts. This sequence may be a read error, since a much larger clone differs from it by one base. V gene TRBV28 combines with J gene TRBJ2-1; TRBD1 or TRBD2 may be the D gene (5 bases each). The CDR3 is 15 residues long. V lost 6 bases and J 9 bases, leaving 21 bases between the germline ends. Germline V gene data show CDR1 as MDHEN and CDR2 as SYDVKM. The CDR3 DNA follows: TGTGCCAGCAGCCAACTAGGCAGGGTCCTCGGTGAGCAGTTCTTC. Amino acid sequence: CASSQLGRVLGEQFF.

This clonotype has only a few counts. In nucleotides, the CDR3 is TGTGCCAGCAGCCCCATGGCGGCGGATGGGACCCAGTACTTC. Residues: CASSPMAADGTQYF. This chain joins TRBV3-1 and TRBJ2-5; no clear D gene. The CDR3 extends over 14 amino acids. The germline V gene has CDR1 LGHDT and CDR2 YNNKEL (reference sequence). V lost 4 bases and J lost 7, with 16 bases in between.

The J gene is TRBJ1-2, the V gene TRBV7-9; tentative D call: TRBD1 (5 bases). The germline V and J ends were trimmed by 5 bases and 10 bases, with 17 bases remaining between them. Germline V CDR1 and CDR2: SEHNR, FQNEAQ (reference sequence). There are 13 residues in the CDR3. CDR3 protein: CASSAPGADAYTF. In DNA, the CDR3 is TGTGCCAGCAGCGCCCCTGGGGCTGATGCCTACACCTTC.

This CDR3 reads CASSLLDRPYMNTEAFF. The CDR3 bases are TGTGCCAGCAGCTTACTGGACCGACCCTACATGAACACTGAAGCTTTCTTT. J is TRBJ1-1 and V is TRBV7-3; D uncertain. Trimming cost V 2 bases and J 0 bases, with 16 bases left between them. Germline CDR1 and CDR2: SGHTA and FQGTGA. The CDR3 totals 17 residues.

This chain uses TRBV6-5 with TRBJ1-1, with D uncertain. The CDR3 length is 15 residues. From germline, CDR1 is MNHEY and CDR2 SVGAGI. V was clipped by 3 bases and J by 1 base, with 12 bases between them. As DNA, the CDR3 is TGTGCCAGCAGTTATTCGGCTGAGGGGAACACTGAAGCTTTCTTT. It is translated as CASSYSAEGNTEAFF.

The chain employs TRBV7-7 and TRBJ2-5, with D possibly matching TRBD1 (5 bases). The CDR3 is 13 amino acids. Germline CDR1 and CDR2: SSHAT and FNYEAQ (reference sequence). The germline V and J ends were trimmed by 4 bases and 2 bases, with 8 bases remaining between them. CDR3 region: CASSSHRQETQYF. CDR3 DNA sequence: TGTGCCAGCAGCTCCCACAGGCAAGAGACCCAGTACTTC. Using reference TRBV7-7 and TRBJ2-5 for the parts outside the CDR3, the full variable domain is GAGVSQSPRYKVTKRGQDVTLRCDPISSHATLYWYQQALGQGPEFLTYFNYEAQPDKSGLPSDRFSAERPEGSISTLTIQRTEQRDSAMYRCASSSHRQETQYFGPGTRLLVL.